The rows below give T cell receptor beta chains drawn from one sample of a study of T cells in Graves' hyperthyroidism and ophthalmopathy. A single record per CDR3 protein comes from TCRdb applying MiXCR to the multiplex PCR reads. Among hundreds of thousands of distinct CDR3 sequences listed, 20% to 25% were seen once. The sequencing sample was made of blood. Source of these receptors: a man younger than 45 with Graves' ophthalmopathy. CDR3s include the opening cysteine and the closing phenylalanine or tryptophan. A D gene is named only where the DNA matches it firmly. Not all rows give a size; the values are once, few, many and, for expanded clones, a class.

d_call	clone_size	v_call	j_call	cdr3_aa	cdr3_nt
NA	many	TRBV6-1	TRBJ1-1	CASALRERVRNTEAFF	TGTGCCAGTGCCCTTAGGGAGCGCGTACGAAACACTGAAGCTTTCTTT
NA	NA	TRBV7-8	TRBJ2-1	CASSLGEASNEQFF	TGTGCCAGCAGCTTAGGAGAGGCCAGCAATGAGCAGTTCTTC
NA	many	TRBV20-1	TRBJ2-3	CSATGREADTQYF	TGCAGTGCTACCGGGAGAGAGGCAGATACGCAGTATTTT
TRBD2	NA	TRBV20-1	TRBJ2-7	CSARLADSYEQYF	TGCAGTGCTCGACTAGCGGATTCCTACGAGCAGTACTTC
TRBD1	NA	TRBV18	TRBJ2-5	CASSQDRGQETPYF	TGTGCCAGCTCACAAGACAGGGGCCAAGAGACCCCGTACTTC
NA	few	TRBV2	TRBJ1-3	CASSVWRGSSGNTIYF	TGTGCCAGCAGTGTTTGGCGGGGGAGTTCTGGAAACACCATATATTTT
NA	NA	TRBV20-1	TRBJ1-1	CSARDTMGGRTEAFF	TGCAGTGCTAGAGATACTATGGGGGGGCGCACTGAAGCTTTCTTT
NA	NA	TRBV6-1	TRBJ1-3	CASSELLGTGSGNTIYF	TGTGCCAGCAGTGAACTTCTCGGAACAGGCTCTGGAAACACCATATATTTT
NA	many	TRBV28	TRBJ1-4	CASSSVSRTLSNEKLFF	TGTGCCAGCAGCTCGGTTTCGCGGACACTCTCTAATGAAAAACTGTTTTTT
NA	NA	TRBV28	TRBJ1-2	CTSSLWGYGYTF	TGTACCAGCAGTTTATGGGGTTATGGCTACACCTTC
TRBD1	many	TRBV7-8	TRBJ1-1	CASSLAGQAGTEAFF	TGTGCCAGCAGCTTAGCGGGACAGGCTGGCACTGAAGCTTTCTTT
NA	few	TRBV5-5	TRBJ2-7	CASSPSGAPARSSYEQYF	TGTGCCAGCAGCCCCTCCGGGGCCCCAGCAAGGAGTTCCTACGAGCAGTACTTC
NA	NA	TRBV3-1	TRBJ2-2	CASTQSLVFQNTGELFF	TGTGCCAGCACCCAAAGTTTGGTTTTTCAGAACACCGGGGAGCTGTTTTTT
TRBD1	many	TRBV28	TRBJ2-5	CASRLNRGPETQYF	TGTGCCAGCAGACTGAACAGGGGGCCAGAGACCCAGTACTTC
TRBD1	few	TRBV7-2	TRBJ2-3	CASSLLRGRDSDTQYF	TGTGCCAGCAGCCTCCTCAGGGGGCGAGATTCAGATACGCAGTATTTT
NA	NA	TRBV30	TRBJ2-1	CAWSAGPDGYNEQFF	TGTGCCTGGAGTGCCGGCCCGGACGGCTACAATGAGCAGTTCTTC
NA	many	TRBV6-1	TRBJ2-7	CASTRRSSSYEQYF	TGTGCCAGCACGAGGCGGTCTAGCTCCTACGAGCAGTACTTC
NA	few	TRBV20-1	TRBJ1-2	CSAPNSANYGYTF	TGCAGTGCACCAAACAGTGCCAACTATGGCTACACCTTC
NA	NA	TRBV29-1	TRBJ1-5	CSVGFGNQPQHF	TGCAGCGTTGGGTTCGGGAATCAGCCCCAGCATTTT
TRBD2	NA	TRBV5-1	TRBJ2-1	CASSPAGLAGSYEQFF	TGCGCCAGCAGCCCCGCCGGACTAGCCGGCTCCTACGAGCAGTTCTTC
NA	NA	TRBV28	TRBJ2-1	CASSLFSKGSNEQFF	TGTGCCAGCAGTTTATTCTCTAAGGGTAGCAATGAGCAGTTCTTC
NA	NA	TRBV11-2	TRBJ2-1	CASSLGVRGGVDEQFF	TGTGCCAGCAGCTTAGGAGTCCGCGGTGGTGTCGATGAGCAGTTCTTC
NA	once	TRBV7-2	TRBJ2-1	CASSLSGAEQFF	TGTGCCAGCAGCTTATCGGGGGCTGAGCAGTTCTTC
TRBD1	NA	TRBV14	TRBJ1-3	CASSKTGLPSPGNTIYF	TGTGCCAGCAGCAAGACAGGGCTACCTTCCCCTGGAAACACCATATATTTT
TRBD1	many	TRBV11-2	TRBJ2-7	CASSLQGFSANYEQYF	TGTGCCAGCAGCCTACAGGGGTTCTCGGCGAACTACGAGCAGTACTTC
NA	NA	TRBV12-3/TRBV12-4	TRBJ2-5	CASSLRSAQETQYF	TGTGCCAGCAGTTTACGGTCAGCACAAGAGACCCAGTACTTC
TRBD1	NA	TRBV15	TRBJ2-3	CATSRALGQNTDTQYF	TGTGCCACCAGCAGAGCTCTGGGACAGAACACAGATACGCAGTATTTT
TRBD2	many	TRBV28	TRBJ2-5	CASSRRLAGQETQYF	TGTGCCAGCAGTCGCAGACTAGCGGGACAAGAGACCCAGTACTTC
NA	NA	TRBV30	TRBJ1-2	CAWNQGFNYGYTF	TGTGCCTGGAATCAGGGGTTTAACTATGGCTACACCTTC
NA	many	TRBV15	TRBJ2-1	CATTERPGEEQFF	TGTGCCACCACCGAACGACCGGGGGAAGAGCAGTTCTTC
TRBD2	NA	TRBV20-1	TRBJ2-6	CSALTSGATSGANVLTF	TGCAGTGCTTTGACTAGCGGGGCGACCTCTGGGGCCAACGTCCTGACTTTC
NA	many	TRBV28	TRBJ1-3	CASRDSQSSGNTIYF	TGTGCCAGCAGGGACAGTCAAAGCTCTGGAAACACCATATATTTT
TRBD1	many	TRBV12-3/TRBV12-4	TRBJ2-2	CASSSGTGGSGELFF	TGTGCCAGCAGTTCCGGGACAGGGGGCTCCGGGGAGCTGTTTTTT
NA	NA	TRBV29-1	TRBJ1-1	CSVLMLMNTEAFF	TGCAGCGTACTGATGCTGATGAACACTGAAGCTTTCTTT
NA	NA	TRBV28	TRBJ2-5	CASTSTTALYF	TGTGCCAGCACATCCACCACCGCCCTATACTTC
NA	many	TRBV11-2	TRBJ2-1	CASRRPSYNEQFF	TGTGCCAGCAGAAGGCCCTCCTACAATGAGCAGTTCTTC
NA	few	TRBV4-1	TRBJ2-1	CASSQARGFYNEQFF	TGCGCCAGCAGCCAAGCCCGGGGATTTTACAATGAGCAGTTCTTC
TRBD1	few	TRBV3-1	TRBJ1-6	CASSQTTGGRSPLHF	TGTGCCAGCAGCCAAACGACAGGGGGTAGGTCACCCCTCCACTTT
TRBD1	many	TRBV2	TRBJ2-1	CASNGQGSIGNEQFF	TGTGCCAGCAATGGACAGGGTTCGATTGGCAATGAGCAGTTCTTC
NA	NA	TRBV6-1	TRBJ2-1	CASSPGGKSSYKEQFF	TGTGCCAGCTCCCCCGGTGGGAAAAGCTCCTACAAAGAGCAGTTCTTC
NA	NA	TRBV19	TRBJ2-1	CASSIIGAGLPAEQFF	TGTGCCAGTAGTATAATAGGTGCGGGACTCCCAGCTGAGCAGTTCTTC
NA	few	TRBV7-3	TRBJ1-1	CASSLSSHKEAFF	TGTGCCAGCAGCTTAAGTTCACACAAAGAAGCTTTCTTT
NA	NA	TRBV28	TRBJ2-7	CASNKGISGSSYEQYF	TGTGCCAGCAATAAGGGAATCAGCGGCAGCTCCTACGAGCAGTACTTC
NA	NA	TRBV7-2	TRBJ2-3	CASSPKPDTQYF	TGTGCCAGCAGCCCGAAGCCAGATACGCAGTATTTT
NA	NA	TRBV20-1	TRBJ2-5	CSANPDRPQQETQYF	TGCAGTGCTAACCCCGACAGGCCCCAGCAAGAGACCCAGTACTTC
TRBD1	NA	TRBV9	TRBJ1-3	CASSGGQGKNTIYF	TGTGCCAGCAGCGGGGGACAGGGGAAAAACACCATATATTTT
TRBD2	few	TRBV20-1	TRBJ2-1	CSASPSGGNEQFF	TGCAGTGCTAGTCCTTCCGGGGGGAATGAGCAGTTCTTC
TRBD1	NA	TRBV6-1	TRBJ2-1	CASRFDRGPYNEQFF	TGTGCCAGCAGGTTTGACAGGGGACCCTACAATGAGCAGTTCTTC
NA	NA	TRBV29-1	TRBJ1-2	CSVGQGDGYTF	TGCAGCGTTGGGCAGGGAGACGGCTACACCTTC
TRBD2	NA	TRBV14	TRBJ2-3	CASSQELAGVGTQYF	TGTGCCAGCAGCCAAGAACTAGCGGGAGTAGGAACGCAGTATTTT
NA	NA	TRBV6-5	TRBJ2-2	CASSYSFSGELFF	TGTGCCAGCAGTTACTCGTTTTCCGGGGAGCTGTTTTTT
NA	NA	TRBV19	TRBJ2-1	CASSYPLPYNEQFF	TGTGCCAGTAGTTACCCTCTGCCCTACAATGAGCAGTTCTTC
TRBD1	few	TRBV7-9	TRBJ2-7	CASSPRGTGAHSYEQYF	TGTGCCAGCAGCCCCCGAGGGACAGGGGCCCACTCCTACGAGCAGTACTTC
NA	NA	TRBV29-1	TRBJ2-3	CSTRQDPTDTQYF	TGCAGCACCCGACAGGATCCCACAGATACGCAGTATTTT
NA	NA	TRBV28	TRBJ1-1	CASSLTLEVNTEAFF	TGTGCCAGCAGTCTTACTCTGGAGGTGAACACTGAAGCTTTCTTT